This T cell receptor beta chain was profiled in a study of beta chain features in type 1 diabetes. Points from the study as a whole: Within each of all four CD4+ subsets, Type 1 diabetes patients had TCRB CDR3s that were moderately but significantly shorter.

The CDR3 extends over 15 amino acids. V lost 0 bases and J 8 bases, leaving 15 bases between the germline ends. CDR1 and CDR2 from the germline V gene are LGHNA and YNFKEQ. The authors reverse transcribed all of the isolated RNA, so sequencing captured expressed TCRB transcripts. The table came from immunoSEQ multiplex PCR; TCRdb's copy has only in-frame clones and leaves some out. The data contain 130,000 or so clones, roughly 15% of them singletons. This clone was seen only a few times. The antigen remains undetermined. Material: central memory CD4+ T cells from blood. This sequence joins TRBV4-2 and TRBJ2-3; D is unresolved. This TCR came from a young man with type 1 diabetes. CDR3 loop: CASSQDSPDTSTQYF. CDR3 DNA sequence: TGTGCCAGCAGCCAAGACTCCCCGGATACGAGTACGCAGTATTTT.